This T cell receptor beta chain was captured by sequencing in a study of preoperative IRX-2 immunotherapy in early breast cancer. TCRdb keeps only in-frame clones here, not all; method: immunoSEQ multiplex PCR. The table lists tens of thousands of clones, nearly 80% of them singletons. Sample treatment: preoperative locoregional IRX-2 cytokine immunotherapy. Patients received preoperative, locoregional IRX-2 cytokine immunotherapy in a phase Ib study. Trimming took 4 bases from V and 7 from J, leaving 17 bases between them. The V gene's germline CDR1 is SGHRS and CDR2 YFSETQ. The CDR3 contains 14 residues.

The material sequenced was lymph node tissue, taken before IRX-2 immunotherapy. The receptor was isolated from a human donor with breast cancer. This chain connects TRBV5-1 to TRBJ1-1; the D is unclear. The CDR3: CASSPRNRHIEAFF. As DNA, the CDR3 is TGCGCCAGCAGCCCACGGAACCGACATATTGAAGCTTTCTTT.